The 29 T cell receptor beta chains listed next were all sequenced from one sample in a study of neurological immune-mediated disorders. TCRdb re-called the 5' RACE reads through MiXCR, storing one row per CDR3 protein. The table includes 55,000 to 65,000 distinct CDR3 sequences, over 3.5% detected once. The material sequenced was PBMCs. All receptors come from a woman between 45 and 65 years old with multiple sclerosis.

This clonotype was recorded at least ten times. The chain joins TRBV11-1 to TRBJ2-5, with a weak D call TRBD2 (6 bases). Germline values: CDR1 SGHAT, CDR2 FQDESV (reference sequence). CDR3 length: 14 amino acids. V lost 3 bases and J 4 bases, leaving 12 bases between the germline ends. The CDR3, as DNA: TGTGCCAGCAGCTTCATGGGGACTGGAGAGACCCAGTACTTC. Encoded protein: CASSFMGTGETQYF. Looking up the rest from reference TRBV11-1 and TRBJ2-5 gives the full variable domain: EAEVAQSPRYKITEKSQAVAFWCDPISGHATLYWYRQILGQGPELLVQFQDESVVDDSQLPKDRFSAERLKGVDSTLKIQPAELGDSAMYLCASSFMGTGETQYFGPGTRLLVL.

This clonotype was seen at least ten times. The chain carries TRBV28 and TRBJ2-3; 7 nucleotides align to TRBD2. This CDR3 is built from 14 residues. CDR1 and CDR2 from the germline V gene are MDHEN and SYDVKM. The V gene end was trimmed by 2 bases and the J gene end by 4 bases; junction bases not matched to a gene: 3. The CDR3 sequence is CASSLGGSADTQYF. The CDR3, as DNA: TGTGCCAGCAGTTTAGGCGGGAGCGCAGATACGCAGTATTTT.

This clonotype was observed many times. The chain has TRBV6-4 and TRBJ2-3; 7 bases line up with TRBD1. This CDR3 has 14 residues. The germline V gene encodes CDR1 MRHNA and CDR2 SNTAGT. Trimming took 6 bases from V and 3 from J; bases not matched to a gene: 6. The CDR3 DNA is TGTGCCAGCAGCCACAGGGGAGTGACAGATACGCAGTATTTT. Its translation is CASSHRGVTDTQYF.

This clonotype showed up many times. The chain couples TRBV6-5 to TRBJ2-5, with TRBD2 identical over 7 bases. There are 11 residues in the CDR3. Germline V gives CDR1 MNHEY, CDR2 SVGAGI. V was pared by 2 bases and J by 9 bases, with 0 bases of the junction left unmatched. CDR3 sequence reads: CASSYREAQYF. In DNA form, the CDR3 reads TGTGCCAGCAGTTACCGGGAGGCCCAGTACTTC.

Ten or more counts support this clonotype. The chain couples TRBV25-1 to TRBJ2-1; a weak D match, TRBD1 (5 bases). CDR3 length equals 13 residues. With 3 bases removed from V and 7 bases from J, the gap between germline ends came to 10 bases. CDR1 is MGHDK and CDR2 is SYGVNS in the germline V gene. CDR3 sequence: CASSEAGMNEQFF. CDR3 in DNA: TGTGCCAGCAGTGAGGCAGGGATGAATGAGCAGTTCTTC.

The sample holds many counts of this clonotype. This sequence joins TRBV6-2 or TRBV6-3 and TRBJ2-2; 8 bases fit TRBD2. The CDR3 spans 14 residues. Trimming at V came to 7 bases and at J to 6 bases, leaving 7 bases not matched to a gene. Germline CDR1 reads MNHEY; CDR2 reads SVGEGT. CDR3 sequence (DNA): TGTGCCAGCATGAATAGCGGGATCGCCGGGGAGCTGTTTTTT. Translation: CASMNSGIAGELFF.

There are many counts of this clonotype. The chain is built from TRBV12-3 or TRBV12-4 and TRBJ2-2; 11 nucleotides align to TRBD2. Trimming at V came to 2 bases and at J to 6 bases, leaving 5 bases not matched to a gene. CDR3 size: 16 residues. For the CDR3, the DNA is TGTGCCAGCAGTTTATCACTAGCGGGAGATCCCGGGGAGCTGTTTTTT. Its translation: CASSLSLAGDPGELFF.

This clonotype has a count of ten or more. The chain uses TRBV12-3 or TRBV12-4 and TRBJ2-3; no clear D. This CDR3 contains 12 residues. The ends were cut back, 5 bases at V and 4 bases at J, with 7 bases in the middle. The CDR3 protein is CASSPRADTQYF. The CDR3 DNA sequence: TGTGCCAGCAGTCCCCGGGCAGATACGCAGTATTTT.

This clonotype appeared many times. The chain links TRBV5-1 to TRBJ2-5; perhaps TRBD1 as D (5 bases). Trimming took off 0 bases at V and 1 base at J, with 10 bases between the two ends. Germline CDR1 reads SGHRS; CDR2 reads YFSETQ. The CDR3 is 15 residues long. The CDR3 reads CASSLVYRSQETQYF. The CDR3 nucleotides are TGCGCCAGCAGCTTGGTATACAGGTCCCAAGAGACCCAGTACTTC.

This clonotype was counted at least ten times. The genes are TRBV29-1 and TRBJ2-2, with 7 bases identical to TRBD1. CDR1 and CDR2 from the germline V gene are SQVTM and ANQGSEA. Trimming took 4 bases from V and 4 from J; bases not matched to a gene: 12. The CDR3 runs to 16 residues. The CDR3 region is CSVVGVVTGSTGELFF. The CDR3 DNA reads TGCAGCGTTGTGGGGGTCGTGACAGGGTCCACCGGGGAGCTGTTTTTT.

V usage is TRBV4-1 and J usage is TRBJ2-5; 9 positions match TRBD1. Germline CDR1 is MGHRA and CDR2 is YSYEKL. CDR3 length: 16 amino acids. Trimming at V came to 0 bases and at J to 5 bases, leaving 7 bases not matched to a gene. CDR3 in DNA: TGCGCCAGCAGCCAAGATCAGGGACAGGGTTTTGAGACCCAGTACTTC. It is translated as CASSQDQGQGFETQYF.

This clonotype was detected ten times or more. The conserved closing phenylalanine or tryptophan is absent in this CDR3, likely reflecting a read error. The V gene is TRBV29-1, the J gene TRBJ2-3; TRBD2 might be the D (5 bases). CDR3 size: 11 residues. CDR1 is SQVTM, CDR2 ANQGSEA, per germline. The CDR3: CTGSVTDTQYS. Written as DNA, the CDR3 is TGCACCGGTAGCGTGACAGATACGCAGTATTCT.

This clonotype was seen many times. The chain is built from TRBV7-3 and TRBJ2-3; no clear D. Trimming removed 1 base at V and 4 bases at J, with 6 bases between. The CDR3 is made up of 13 amino acids. The germline gives CDR1 SGHTA, CDR2 FQGTGA. The CDR3 nucleotides read TGTGCCAGCAGCTTAAATTTTGCAGATACGCAGTATTTT. It specifies CASSLNFADTQYF. The complete variable domain, with remaining parts taken from reference TRBV7-3 and TRBJ2-3, reads GAGVSQTPSNKVTEKGKYVELRCDPISGHTALYWYRQSLGQGPEFLIYFQGTGAADDSGLPNDRFFAVRPEGSVSTLKIQRTERGDSAVYLCASSLNFADTQYFGPGTRLTVL.

This clonotype was observed at least ten times. An end of the junction differs from the germline gene, which may be a read error. This chain joins TRBV5-6 and TRBJ1-6; no reliable D call. Germline CDR1 SGHDT, CDR2 YYEEEE. CDR3 length: 15 amino acids. The CDR3 DNA follows: TGTGCCAGCAGCCCAGACGGAAAGAGTAATTCACCCCTCAACTTT. This gives the protein CASSPDGKSNSPLNF.

This clonotype was seen at least ten times. The chain combines TRBV18 with TRBJ2-7, with 7 bases matching TRBD1. Losses at the gene ends were 8 bases for V and 5 bases for J; bases not matched to a gene: 9. Germline values: CDR1 KGHSH, CDR2 LQKENI. This CDR3 comprises 13 residues. The CDR3 DNA sequence: TGTGCCAGCACCCGCGACAGGGCGGACGAGCAGTACTTC. It yields the protein CASTRDRADEQYF.

Ten or more counts support this clonotype. V is TRBV20-1 and J is TRBJ2-1; perhaps TRBD2 as D (5 bases). CDR3 length: 12 amino acids. Per the germline V gene, CDR1 is DFQATT and CDR2 is SNEGSKA (reference sequence). V was pared by 6 bases and J by 8 bases, with 14 bases between. The DNA for the CDR3 is TGCAGTGCCCTTGACTACCGCGATGAGCAGTTCTTC. This gives the protein CSALDYRDEQFF.

In its sample, this clonotype was seen many times. The J gene is TRBJ2-3, the V gene TRBV29-1; D unresolved. Trimming removed 6 bases from V and 4 bases from J, with 17 bases in between. CDR1 and CDR2 (germline): SQVTM, ANQGSEA. The CDR3 length is 14 residues. The CDR3 sequence is CSVAELHGPDTQYF. DNA for the CDR3: TGCAGCGTCGCGGAGCTTCATGGCCCAGATACGCAGTATTTT.

This clonotype came up many times. The chain employs TRBV24-1 and TRBJ2-1; D uncertain. The CDR3 is made up of 14 amino acids. Germline assignment: CDR1 KGHDR and CDR2 SFDVKD. Between the trimmed V and J ends, which lost 3 bases and 5 bases, there was a span of 10 bases. DNA of the CDR3: TGTGCCACCAGTGATGCCCCTAGAAACAATGAGCAGTTCTTC. It translates to CATSDAPRNNEQFF.

This clonotype has a count of ten or more. The junction does not match germline at one end; this may be a read error. CDR3 coding DNA: TGTGCCAGCAGTTCGGGGACAGATCAGCCCCAGAATTTT. The encoded protein is CASSSGTDQPQNF. The chain links TRBV12-3 or TRBV12-4 to TRBJ1-5; 7 bases are shared with TRBD1. The CDR3 contains 13 residues.

There are many counts of this clonotype. The V gene is TRBV3-1, the J gene TRBJ1-2; unclear D gene. Germline CDR1 LGHDT, CDR2 YNNKEL (reference sequence). V shed 6 bases and J shed 3 bases, with 8 bases lying between them. This CDR3 is 12 amino acids long. This CDR3 is CASSPNDYGYTF. The CDR3 DNA reads TGTGCCAGCAGTCCCAATGACTATGGCTACACCTTC.

This clonotype came up many times. V usage is TRBV6-6 and J usage is TRBJ1-5; D possibly corresponds to TRBD1 (6 bases). Trimming removed 1 base from V and 7 bases from J, with 14 bases in between. Germline assignment: CDR1 MNHNY and CDR2 SVGAGI (reference sequence). CDR3 length equals 15 residues. CDR3 sequence: CASSYFMDSRQPQHF. CDR3 bases: TGTGCCAGCAGTTACTTTATGGACAGCAGGCAGCCCCAGCATTTT.

About this clonotype: This may arise from a read error, as a much more abundant clone is one base away. The chain employs TRBV5-6 and TRBJ2-1; 9 bases line up with TRBD1. The junction had 12 bases not matched to a gene; V was cut back by 3 bases and J by 11 bases. The CDR3 contains 15 residues. Germline CDR1 reads SGHDT; CDR2 reads YYEEEE. This CDR3 reads CASSSVGTGSDKQFF. DNA for the CDR3: TGTGCCAGCAGCTCAGTTGGGACAGGGTCAGATAAGCAGTTCTTC. The variable domain in full, completed from reference TRBV5-6 and TRBJ2-1, reads DAGVTQSPTHLIKTRGQQVTLRCSPKSGHDTVSWYQQALGQGPQFIFQYYEEEERQRGNFPDRFSGHQFPNYSSELNVNALLLGDSALYLCASSSVGTGSDKQFFGPGTRLTVL.

This clonotype was seen ten or more times. The rearrangement links TRBV28 to TRBJ1-1; 10 nucleotides agree with TRBD1. Germline-derived CDR1 and CDR2 are MDHEN and SYDVKM. The CDR3 spans 13 residues. Germline trimming cut 6 bases from V and 4 bases from J; bases unmatched to any gene: 2. The CDR3 here is CASRRQGATEAFF. The CDR3 nucleotides read TGTGCCAGCAGGCGACAGGGGGCCACTGAAGCTTTCTTT.

Ten or more counts support this clonotype. The V gene is TRBV20-1, the J gene TRBJ2-5; D is unresolved. Per germline, CDR1 DFQATT and CDR2 SNEGSKA (reference sequence). The CDR3 runs 14 residues. Trimming cost V 5 bases and J 1 base, with 14 bases left between them. CDR3 sequence: CSAPMGGVQETQYF. The CDR3 DNA reads as TGCAGTGCTCCTATGGGTGGAGTCCAAGAGACCCAGTACTTC.

Many counts were recorded for this clonotype. V usage is TRBV5-1 and J usage is TRBJ2-6; 7 nucleotides match TRBD2. Germline CDR1 is SGHRS and CDR2 is YFSETQ. The J segment lost 4 bases and the V segment lost 2 bases, leaving 3 bases of the junction unmatched. The CDR3 has 15 residues. The CDR3 spells CASSLGLEGANVLTF. The CDR3, as DNA: TGCGCCAGCAGCTTAGGACTAGAAGGGGCCAACGTCCTGACTTTC.

This clonotype was seen more than once but under ten times. The chain couples TRBV7-9 to TRBJ2-2, with D hard to call. The germline V and J ends were trimmed by 8 bases and 6 bases, with 10 bases remaining between them. CDR1 is SEHNR, CDR2 FQNEAQ, per germline (reference sequence). This CDR3 region has 12 residues. The CDR3 loop is CASPSLAGELFF. In DNA, the CDR3 is TGTGCCAGCCCTTCCTTAGCCGGGGAGCTGTTTTTT.

This clonotype was recorded many times. The chain recombines TRBV12-3 or TRBV12-4 with TRBJ2-7; D not certain. The CDR3 extends over 12 amino acids. V was pared by 6 bases and J by 5 bases, with 11 bases between. The CDR3 nucleotides are TGTGCCAGCAGCCCGGGTCGGGACGAGCAGTACTTC. It specifies CASSPGRDEQYF.

This clonotype showed up many times. This chain links TRBV25-1 with TRBJ1-4; perhaps TRBD1 as D (6 bases). Germline V gene data show CDR1 as MGHDK and CDR2 as SYGVNS. The length of the CDR3 is 15 residues. Trimming removed 5 bases at V and 8 bases at J, with 18 bases between. As DNA, the CDR3 is TGTGCCAGCAGTCCCCATGGAGGGGGAGCCGAAAAACTGTTTTTT. Translating it yields CASSPHGGGAEKLFF.

This clonotype has ten or more counts. This chain links TRBV20-1 with TRBJ2-5; D call uncertain. The CDR3 spans 18 residues. The germline V gene has CDR1 DFQATT and CDR2 SNEGSKA (reference sequence). V was clipped by 0 bases and J by 4 bases, with 24 bases between them. DNA of the CDR3: TGCAGTGCTAGAGATCGGGCAAGGATCGGCCCTCAAGGAGAGACCCAGTACTTC. Protein sequence: CSARDRARIGPQGETQYF.